This TCR beta chain was retrieved from a study of cytomegalovirus exposure and HLA in healthy donors. This CDR3 contains 16 residues. Germline CDR1 and CDR2: SGHRS and YFSETQ. A note on this clone: The antigen remains unidentified. Germline and junction disagree at one end, which may indicate a read error.

The study, taken as a whole, reports: Some V segments, including TRBV6-2 and TRBV6-3, were excluded as indistinguishable. Using a false discovery rate of 0.05, a later analysis showed that 16,951 TCR beta sequences were associated with HLA alleles. A later analysis reportedly found that, within productive TCRs, an Asian-associated ancestry cluster had fewer N-insertions than the mean observed across the roughly 700 donors.

The PCR made use of 60 Vbeta and 13 Jbeta primers. Repertoires were generated with immunoSEQ multiplex PCR, while TCRdb's copy carries only in-frame clones and drops some. The sample lists fewer than 150,000 clones, about 80% seen once, with over 2% in the top ten. This TCR was sampled from a man younger than 45 in good health and CMV-seronegative. The chain is built from TRBV5-1 and TRBJ1-2; TRBD1 agrees at 12 bases. Input material: PBMCs. The CDR3 DNA sequence: TGCGCCAGCAGCATGGGACAGGGGGCGTCTAAATATGGCTACACCTTC. Protein product: CASSMGQGASKYGYTF.